The clone carrying this T cell receptor (beta chain) appeared a few times. What it recognizes is unknown. The identical CDR3 is also encoded by other nucleotide sequences in the sample. The CDR3 contains 11 residues. Germline loops: CDR1 SEHNR, CDR2 FQNEAQ (reference sequence). V was clipped by 6 bases and J by 3 bases, with 6 bases between them. These data belong to a study of cytomegalovirus exposure and HLA in healthy donors. Points from the study as a whole: The study put 150 or so TCR beta chains on its list as cytomegalovirus-associated. A few CMV-associated chains proved CMV antigen-specific in vitro.

TCRdb's copy holds only in-frame clones and misses some; the assay was immunoSEQ multiplex PCR. The data show approximately 280,000 clones, with approximately 86% seen just once and roughly 1% held by the top ten. The specimen sequenced was PBMCs. The receptor was derived from a woman aged 18-29 years in good health and CMV-seronegative. The chain is built from TRBV7-9 and TRBJ2-7; no clear D gene. Here the CDR3 reads CASSPDYEQYF. CDR3 bases: TGTGCCAGCAGTCCAGACTACGAGCAGTACTTC.